The rows below give T cell receptor beta chains drawn from one sample of a study of T cell responses to AZD1222 COVID-19 vaccine. The data were produced by immunoSEQ multiplex PCR, yet TCRdb's version contains in-frame clones alone and is incomplete. The sample lists about 140,000 clones; 80% to 95% were seen once. This specimen was peripheral blood, taken on day 0 of MenACWY control vaccination. The receptors here all came from an adult in good health. Each CDR3 is given with its conserved first and last residue. The order of the fields is D gene, J gene, clone size, V gene, CDR3 length, CDR3 DNA, CDR3 protein. D genes are given only for firm matches. The size field is filled for only some rows; it gives once, few, many or a size class.

NA TRBJ1-2 NA TRBV18 14 TGTGCCAGCTCACCACACCCCCAGACAGGTGGCTACACCTTC CASSPHPQTGGYTF
NA TRBJ1-4 NA TRBV4-2 14 TGTGCCAGCAGCCAAGCCCAGCACTTAAGAAAACTGTTTTTT CASSQAQHLRKLFF
NA TRBJ2-1 NA TRBV18 19 TGTGCCAGCTCACCACCACTTAATAGTACAGGGAGCTCCTACAATGAGCAGTTCTTC CASSPPLNSTGSSYNEQFF
TRBD1 TRBJ2-7 NA TRBV19 14 TGTGCCAGTACCCCTGGACAGGGCTCCTACGAGCAGTACTTC CASTPGQGSYEQYF
NA TRBJ1-2 NA TRBV7-2 14 TGTGCCAGCAGCTTAGAGGCAGCTAACTATGGCTACACCTTC CASSLEAANYGYTF
TRBD1 TRBJ1-5 NA TRBV7-9 15 TGTGCCAGCAGCTCGGGACAGGGGGCCAATCAGCCCCAGCATTTT CASSSGQGANQPQHF
NA TRBJ1-1 NA TRBV4-3 15 TGCGCCAGCAGCCAAGATTTAGGAGTGAACACTGAAGCTTTCTTT CASSQDLGVNTEAFF
TRBD2 TRBJ2-1 once TRBV9 16 TGTGCCAGCAGCGCCCTTGAGCGGGGGGGCTACAATGAGCAGTTCTTC CASSALERGGYNEQFF
NA TRBJ2-3 NA TRBV28 14 TGTGCCAGCAGTTATGAGGGTCTCACAGATACGCAGTATTTT CASSYEGLTDTQYF
NA TRBJ1-1 NA TRBV28 12 TGTGCCAGCAGTTCGCGCGGCACTGAAGCTTTCTTT CASSSRGTEAFF
NA TRBJ1-4 NA TRBV7-2 15 TGTGCCAGCAGCGCTCACGGGACACAAGATGAAAAACTGTTTTTT CASSAHGTQDEKLFF
NA TRBJ1-4 NA TRBV5-1 14 TGCGCCAGCAGCTTGGTAGCCCCTGGTGAAAAACTGTTTTTT CASSLVAPGEKLFF
NA TRBJ1-6 few TRBV2 14 TGTGCCAGCAGTGAAGCAGGGGACAATTCACCCCTCCACTTT CASSEAGDNSPLHF
TRBD2 TRBJ2-7 NA TRBV3-1/TRBV3-2 14 TGTGCCAGCAGCCACCTAGCGGGAGGAGACGAGCAGTACTTC CASSHLAGGDEQYF
NA TRBJ1-6 NA TRBV27 15 TGTGCCAGCAGTTGGACGGGGCCCTTGGATTCACCCCTCCACTTT CASSWTGPLDSPLHF
NA TRBJ1-1 NA TRBV27 14 TGTGCCAGCAGTCCGGCCGCGACCGGTGGGGAAGCTTTCTTT CASSPAATGGEAFF
TRBD1 TRBJ1-5 NA TRBV19 14 TGTGCCAGTAAAAGGACAGGGGTTAATCAGCCCCAGCATTTT CASKRTGVNQPQHF
NA TRBJ2-3 NA TRBV13 13 TGTGCCAGCAGCCCCGAGGGGAGGGATACGCAGTATTTT CASSPEGRDTQYF
TRBD1 TRBJ1-5 NA TRBV4-2 16 TGTGCCAGCAGCCAAGAAAACAGGGGGCTAGGTCAGCCCCAGCATTTT CASSQENRGLGQPQHF
NA TRBJ1-2 once TRBV5-1 14 TGCGCCAGCAGAGAGGGGGGAAGCGTCTATGGCTACACCTTC CASREGGSVYGYTF
TRBD1 TRBJ1-3 NA TRBV5-1 15 TGCGCCAGCAGCTCGGGACAGGGCTCTGGAAACACCATATATTTT CASSSGQGSGNTIYF
NA TRBJ2-3 NA TRBV6-5 14 TGTGCCAGCAGTAGACTAGTGGGGGCAGATACGCAGTATTTT CASSRLVGADTQYF
TRBD1 TRBJ2-7 NA TRBV10-3 14 TGTGCCATCAGCCGGACAGGGGGCCACTACGAGCAGTACTTC CAISRTGGHYEQYF
TRBD2 TRBJ2-2 NA TRBV7-6 18 TGTGCCAGCAGCTTAGGAGCTGGGCGGGAGGCCCGCGCCGGGGAGCTGTTTTTT CASSLGAGREARAGELFF
TRBD2 TRBJ2-1 NA TRBV28 12 TGTGCCAGCAGTTTCCTAGCGGACCAGGAGTTCTTC CASSFLADQEFF
NA TRBJ2-5 NA TRBV6-5 11 TGTGCCAGCAGCATCCTAGAGACCCAGTACTTC CASSILETQYF
NA TRBJ1-1 once TRBV24-1 13 TGTGCCACCAGTGACCCTGACGGACCTGAAGCTTTCTTT CATSDPDGPEAFF
NA TRBJ1-2 NA TRBV6-5 14 TGTGCCAGCAGTTCCCTGGAACAGAACTATGGCTACACCTTC CASSSLEQNYGYTF
TRBD2 TRBJ2-3 NA TRBV7-8 15 TGTGCCAGCAGCTTATATCCGGGGGGTAAAGATACGCAGTATTTT CASSLYPGGKDTQYF
TRBD1 TRBJ1-1 NA TRBV2 15 TGTGCCAGCAGAACACAAACAACAGGGGGCGAGCAGGCTTTCTTT CASRTQTTGGEQAFF
NA TRBJ1-1 NA TRBV5-6 13 TGTGCCAGCAGCTTGGGACAGACCACTGAAGCTTTCTTT CASSLGQTTEAFF
NA TRBJ2-5 NA TRBV9 14 TGTGCCAGCAGCGTAGGAATGGGGGGCGAGACCCAGTACTTC CASSVGMGGETQYF
TRBD2 TRBJ2-4 NA TRBV6-1 16 TGTGCCAGCAGTGAAGCCCGTGGACTAGCGGGGGGCTGGTCTGACTTC CASSEARGLAGGWSDF
NA TRBJ1-4 once TRBV7-9 15 TGTGCCAGCAGCTCCACGAGGGAGTTCGGTGAAAAACTGTTTTTT CASSSTREFGEKLFF
TRBD1 TRBJ1-3 NA TRBV11-2 17 TGTGCCAGCAGCTTAGATTACGGGGACAGCCGATTAAACACCATATATTTT CASSLDYGDSRLNTIYF
NA TRBJ2-7 NA TRBV10-1 14 TGCGCCAGCAGTGAGTCAGGTCAACCCTACGAGCAGTACTTC CASSESGQPYEQYF